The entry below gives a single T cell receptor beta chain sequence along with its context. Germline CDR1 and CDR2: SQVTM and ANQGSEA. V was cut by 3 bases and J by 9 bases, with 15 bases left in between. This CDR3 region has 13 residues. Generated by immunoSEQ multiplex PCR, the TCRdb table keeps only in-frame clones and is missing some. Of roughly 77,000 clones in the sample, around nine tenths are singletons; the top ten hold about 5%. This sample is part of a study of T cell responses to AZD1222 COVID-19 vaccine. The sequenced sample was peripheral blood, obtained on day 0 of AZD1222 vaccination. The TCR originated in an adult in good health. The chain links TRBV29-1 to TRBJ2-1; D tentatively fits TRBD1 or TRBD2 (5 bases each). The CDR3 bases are TGCAGCGTTGAGTGGGGTTATGGGGGTGAGCAGTTCTTC. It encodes CSVEWGYGGEQFF.